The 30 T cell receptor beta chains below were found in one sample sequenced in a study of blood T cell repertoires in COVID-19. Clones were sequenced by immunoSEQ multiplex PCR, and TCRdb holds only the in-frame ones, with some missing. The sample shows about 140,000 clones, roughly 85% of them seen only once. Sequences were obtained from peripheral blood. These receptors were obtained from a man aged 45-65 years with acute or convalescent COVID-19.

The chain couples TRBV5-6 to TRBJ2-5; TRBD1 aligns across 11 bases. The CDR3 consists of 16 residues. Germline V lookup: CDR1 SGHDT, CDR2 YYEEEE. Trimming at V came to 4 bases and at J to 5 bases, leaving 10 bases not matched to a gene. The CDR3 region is CASSLWTGGGRETQYF. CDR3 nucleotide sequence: TGTGCCAGCAGCCTATGGACAGGGGGCGGGAGGGAGACCCAGTACTTC.

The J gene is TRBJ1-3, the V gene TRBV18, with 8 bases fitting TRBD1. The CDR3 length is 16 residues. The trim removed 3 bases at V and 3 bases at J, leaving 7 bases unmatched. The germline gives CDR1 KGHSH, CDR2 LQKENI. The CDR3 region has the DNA TGTGCCAGCTCACCGTCGACAGGGGAAGATGGAAACACCATATATTTT. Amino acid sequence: CASSPSTGEDGNTIYF.

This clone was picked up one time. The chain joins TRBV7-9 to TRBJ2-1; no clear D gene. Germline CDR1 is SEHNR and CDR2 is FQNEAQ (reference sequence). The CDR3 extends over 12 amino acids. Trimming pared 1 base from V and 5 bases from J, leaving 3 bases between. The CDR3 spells CASSLVNNEQFF. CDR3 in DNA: TGTGCCAGCAGCTTAGTAAACAATGAGCAGTTCTTC.

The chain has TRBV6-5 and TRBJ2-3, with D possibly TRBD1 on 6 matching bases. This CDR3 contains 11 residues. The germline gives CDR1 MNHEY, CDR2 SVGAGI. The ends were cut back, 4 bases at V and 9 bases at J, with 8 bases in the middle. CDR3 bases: TGTGCCAGCAGTTTACAGGGAACGCAGTATTTT. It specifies CASSLQGTQYF.

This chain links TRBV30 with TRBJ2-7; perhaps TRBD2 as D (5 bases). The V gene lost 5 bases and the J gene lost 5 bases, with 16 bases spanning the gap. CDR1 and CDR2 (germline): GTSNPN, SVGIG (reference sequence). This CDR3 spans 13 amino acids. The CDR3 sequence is CAWATGIIDEQYF. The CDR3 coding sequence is TGTGCCTGGGCCACCGGGATAATCGACGAGCAGTACTTC.

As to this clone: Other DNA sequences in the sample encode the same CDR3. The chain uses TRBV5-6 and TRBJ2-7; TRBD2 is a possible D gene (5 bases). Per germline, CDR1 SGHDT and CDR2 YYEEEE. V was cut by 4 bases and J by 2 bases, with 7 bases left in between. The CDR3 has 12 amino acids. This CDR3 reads CASSRGTYEQYF. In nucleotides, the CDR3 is TGTGCCAGCAGCCGGGGAACCTACGAGCAGTACTTC. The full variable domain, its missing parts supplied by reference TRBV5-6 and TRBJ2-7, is DAGVTQSPTHLIKTRGQQVTLRCSPKSGHDTVSWYQQALGQGPQFIFQYYEEEERQRGNFPDRFSGHQFPNYSSELNVNALLLGDSALYLCASSRGTYEQYFGPGTRLTVT.

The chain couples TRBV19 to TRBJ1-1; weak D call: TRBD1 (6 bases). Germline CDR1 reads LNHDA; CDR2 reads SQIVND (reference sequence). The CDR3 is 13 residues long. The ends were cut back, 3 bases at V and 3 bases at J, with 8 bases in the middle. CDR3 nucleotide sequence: TGTGCCAGTAGTATGAAGGGGGACACTGAAGCTTTCTTT. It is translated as CASSMKGDTEAFF. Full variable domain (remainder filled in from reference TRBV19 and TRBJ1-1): DGGITQSPKYLFRKEGQNVTLSCEQNLNHDAMYWYRQDPGQGLRLIYYSQIVNDFQKGDIAEGYSVSREKKESFPLTVTSAQKNPTAFYLCASSMKGDTEAFFGQGTRLTVV.

The CDR3 loop is CASSLEQGAGYGYTF. The CDR3 nucleotides read TGTGCCAGCAGCTTAGAGCAGGGGGCGGGCTATGGCTACACCTTC. The V and J genes are TRBV11-3 and TRBJ1-2; the match to TRBD1 covers 8 bases. V shed 0 bases and J 4 bases; nucleotides not matched to a gene: 4. The V gene's germline CDR1 is SGHNT and CDR2 YENEEA. CDR3 size: 15 residues.

CDR3 sequence: CASSEGWAGVRETQYF. CDR3 bases: TGTGCCAGCAGTGAAGGATGGGCGGGAGTACGCGAGACCCAGTACTTC. The chain carries TRBV2 and TRBJ2-5; 7 bases are shared with TRBD2. The germline CDR1 and CDR2 sequences are SNHLY and FYNNEI. This CDR3 is 16 amino acids long. The V gene end was trimmed by 1 base and the J gene end by 5 bases; junction bases not matched to a gene: 10.

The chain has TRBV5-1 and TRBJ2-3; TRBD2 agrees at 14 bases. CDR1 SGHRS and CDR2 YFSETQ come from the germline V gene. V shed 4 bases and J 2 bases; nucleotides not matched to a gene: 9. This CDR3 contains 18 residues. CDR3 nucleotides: TGCGCCAGCAGCCAGGGACTAGCGGGAGCCCTCATCACAGATACGCAGTATTTT. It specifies CASSQGLAGALITDTQYF.

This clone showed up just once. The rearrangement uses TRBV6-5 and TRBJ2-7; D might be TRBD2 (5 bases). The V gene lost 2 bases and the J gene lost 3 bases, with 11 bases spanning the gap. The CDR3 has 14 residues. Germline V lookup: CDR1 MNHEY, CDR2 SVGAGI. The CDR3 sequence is CASSYAGSSYEQYF. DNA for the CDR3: TGTGCCAGCAGTTACGCGGGTAGCAGCTACGAGCAGTACTTC.

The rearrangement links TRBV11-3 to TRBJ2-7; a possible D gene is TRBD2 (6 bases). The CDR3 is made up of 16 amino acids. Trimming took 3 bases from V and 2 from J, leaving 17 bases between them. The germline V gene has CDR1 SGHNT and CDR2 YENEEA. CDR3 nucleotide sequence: TGTGCCAGCAGCTTTTTAATGGAGGGAGGCGCCTACGAGCAGTACTTC. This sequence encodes CASSFLMEGGAYEQYF.

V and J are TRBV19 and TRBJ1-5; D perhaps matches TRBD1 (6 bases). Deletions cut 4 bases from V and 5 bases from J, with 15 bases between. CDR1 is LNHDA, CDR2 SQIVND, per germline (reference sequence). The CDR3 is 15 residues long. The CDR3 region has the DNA TGTGCCAGTAGTAACACAGGGTCTCCACATCAGCCCCAGCATTTT. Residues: CASSNTGSPHQPQHF.

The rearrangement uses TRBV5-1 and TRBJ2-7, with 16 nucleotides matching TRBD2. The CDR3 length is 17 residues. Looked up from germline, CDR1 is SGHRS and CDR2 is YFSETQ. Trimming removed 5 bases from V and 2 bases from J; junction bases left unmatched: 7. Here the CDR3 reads CASSFSGTSGRAYEQYF. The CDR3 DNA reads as TGCGCCAGCAGTTTCTCCGGGACTAGCGGGAGGGCCTACGAGCAGTACTTC.

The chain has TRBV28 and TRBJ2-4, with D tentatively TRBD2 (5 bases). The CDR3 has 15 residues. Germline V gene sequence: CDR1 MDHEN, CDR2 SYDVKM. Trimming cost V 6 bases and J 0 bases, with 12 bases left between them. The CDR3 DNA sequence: TGTGCCAGCAGCCTCAAAGGACTAGCCAAAAACATTCAGTACTTC. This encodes CASSLKGLAKNIQYF.

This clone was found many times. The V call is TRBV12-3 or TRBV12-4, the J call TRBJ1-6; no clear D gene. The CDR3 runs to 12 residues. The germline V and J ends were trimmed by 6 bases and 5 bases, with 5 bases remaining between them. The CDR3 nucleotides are TGTGCCAGCAGACAAAATAATTCACCCCTCCACTTT. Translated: CASRQNNSPLHF.

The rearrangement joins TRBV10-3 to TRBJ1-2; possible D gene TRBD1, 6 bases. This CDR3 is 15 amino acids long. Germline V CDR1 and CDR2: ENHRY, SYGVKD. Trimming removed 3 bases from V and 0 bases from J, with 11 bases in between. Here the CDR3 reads CAISDAGAANYGYTF. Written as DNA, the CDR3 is TGTGCCATCAGTGATGCGGGGGCAGCTAACTATGGCTACACCTTC.

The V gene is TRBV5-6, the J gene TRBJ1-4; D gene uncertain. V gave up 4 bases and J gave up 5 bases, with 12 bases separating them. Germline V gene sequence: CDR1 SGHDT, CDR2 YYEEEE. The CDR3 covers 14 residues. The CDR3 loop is CASSLGGKNEKLFF. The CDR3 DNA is TGTGCCAGCAGCCTCGGCGGAAAAAATGAAAAACTGTTTTTT.

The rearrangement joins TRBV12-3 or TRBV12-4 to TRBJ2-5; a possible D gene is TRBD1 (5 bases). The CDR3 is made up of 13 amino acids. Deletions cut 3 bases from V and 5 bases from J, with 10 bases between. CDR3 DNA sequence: TGTGCCAGCAGTTTTTCCAGGGCGGAGACCCAGTACTTC. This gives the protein CASSFSRAETQYF.

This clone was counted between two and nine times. CDR3 amino acids: CASKLAGAQETQYF. The CDR3 DNA follows: TGTGCCAGCAAGTTAGCGGGAGCCCAAGAGACCCAGTACTTC. This rearrangement joins TRBV6-5 to TRBJ2-5, with TRBD2 matching 9 bases. The V gene end was trimmed by 7 bases and the J gene end by 1 base; junction bases not matched to a gene: 4. Germline CDR1 and CDR2: MNHEY and SVGAGI. The CDR3 has 14 amino acids.

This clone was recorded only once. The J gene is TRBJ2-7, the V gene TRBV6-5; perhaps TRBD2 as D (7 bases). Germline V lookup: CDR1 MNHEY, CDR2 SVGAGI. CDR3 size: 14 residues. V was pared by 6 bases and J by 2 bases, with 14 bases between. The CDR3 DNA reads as TGTGCCAGCAGCTCAACGGGGGGCACCTACGAGCAGTACTTC. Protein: CASSSTGGTYEQYF.

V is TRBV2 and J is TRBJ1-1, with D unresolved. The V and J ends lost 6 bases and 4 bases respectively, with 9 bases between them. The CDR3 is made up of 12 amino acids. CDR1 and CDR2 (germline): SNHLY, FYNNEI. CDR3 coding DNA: TGTGCCAGCAGCCTAACAGTCACTGAAGCTTTCTTT. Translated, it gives CASSLTVTEAFF. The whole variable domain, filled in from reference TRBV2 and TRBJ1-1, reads EPEVTQTPSHQVTQMGQEVILRCVPISNHLYFYWYRQILGQKVEFLVSFYNNEISEKSEIFDDQFSVERPDGSNFTLKIRSTKLEDSAMYFCASSLTVTEAFFGQGTRLTVV.

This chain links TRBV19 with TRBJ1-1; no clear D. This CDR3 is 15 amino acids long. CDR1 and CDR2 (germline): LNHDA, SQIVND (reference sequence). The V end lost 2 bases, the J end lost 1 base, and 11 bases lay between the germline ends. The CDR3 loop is CASSITGIGNTEAFF. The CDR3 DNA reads TGTGCCAGTAGTATAACGGGGATCGGGAACACTGAAGCTTTCTTT.

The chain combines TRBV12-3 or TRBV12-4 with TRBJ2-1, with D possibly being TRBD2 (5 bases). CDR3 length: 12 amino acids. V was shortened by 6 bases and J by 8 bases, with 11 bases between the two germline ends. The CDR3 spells CASSSPGDEQFF. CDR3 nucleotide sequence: TGTGCCAGCAGCTCACCCGGGGATGAGCAGTTCTTC.

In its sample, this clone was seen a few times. The CDR3 region is CASSPRMGAHGEKLFF. DNA for the CDR3: TGTGCCAGCTCACCACGAATGGGGGCGCACGGCGAAAAACTGTTTTTT. This chain joins TRBV18 and TRBJ1-4; a possible D gene is TRBD1 (6 bases). Germline V gives CDR1 KGHSH, CDR2 LQKENI. V was clipped by 1 base and J by 8 bases, with 17 bases between them. The length of the CDR3 is 16 residues.

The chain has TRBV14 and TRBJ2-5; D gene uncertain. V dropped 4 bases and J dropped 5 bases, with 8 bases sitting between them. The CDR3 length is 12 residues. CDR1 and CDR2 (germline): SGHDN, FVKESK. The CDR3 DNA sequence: TGTGCCAGCAGCCTCTTCGGTGAGACCCAGTACTTC. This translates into CASSLFGETQYF.

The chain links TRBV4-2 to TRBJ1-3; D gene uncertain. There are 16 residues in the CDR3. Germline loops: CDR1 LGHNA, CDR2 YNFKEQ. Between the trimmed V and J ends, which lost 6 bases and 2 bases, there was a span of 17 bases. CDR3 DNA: TGTGCCAGCAGGCCTTACAAAGGAGGGCCTGGAAACACCATATATTTT. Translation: CASRPYKGGPGNTIYF.

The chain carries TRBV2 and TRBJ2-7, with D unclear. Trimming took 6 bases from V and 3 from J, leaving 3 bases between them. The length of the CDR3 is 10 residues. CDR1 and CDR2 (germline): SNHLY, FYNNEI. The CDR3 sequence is CASSGYEQYF. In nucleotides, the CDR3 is TGTGCCAGCAGCGGCTACGAGCAGTACTTC.

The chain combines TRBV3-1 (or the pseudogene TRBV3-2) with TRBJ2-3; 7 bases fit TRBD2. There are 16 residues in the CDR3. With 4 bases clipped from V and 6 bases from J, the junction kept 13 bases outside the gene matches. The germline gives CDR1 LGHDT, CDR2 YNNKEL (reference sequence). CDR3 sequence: CASSLRGGGRRDTQYF. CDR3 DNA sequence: TGTGCCAGCAGCCTCCGGGGAGGCGGGAGAAGGGATACGCAGTATTTT.

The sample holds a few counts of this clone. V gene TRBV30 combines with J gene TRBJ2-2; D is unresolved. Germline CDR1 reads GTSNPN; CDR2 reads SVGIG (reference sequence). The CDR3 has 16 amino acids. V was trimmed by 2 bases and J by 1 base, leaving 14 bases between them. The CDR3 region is CAWSPLLRQNTGELFF. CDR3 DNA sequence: TGTGCCTGGAGTCCCTTACTAAGGCAGAACACCGGGGAGCTGTTTTTT.